This is a list of T cell receptor beta chains from one sample in a study of naive and memory T cell subsets. From the UMI-ligation and nested PCR reads, TCRdb called clonotypes with MiXCR, one entry per CDR3 protein. The table includes 150,000 or so distinct CDR3 sequences, 22% detected once. The sample comprised naive CD4+ T cells from blood. Source of these receptors: a human donor in good health. The CDR3 runs from the conserved cysteine through the conserved F or W. The D gene is left open where the match is weak. Clone size is not always given. Where it is, it says once, few, many or a class for expanded clones.

D gene,clone size,J gene,V gene,CDR3 DNA,CDR3 protein
TRBD2,many,TRBJ2-1,TRBV12-3/TRBV12-4,TGTGCCAGCACCCTAGCGGGAGGGCCGAATGAGCAGTTCTTC,CASTLAGGPNEQFF
-,few,TRBJ2-1,TRBV25-1,TGTGCCAGCAGTAATCAAGGAGTATCCGGTGAGCAGTTCTTC,CASSNQGVSGEQFF
TRBD1,few,TRBJ2-2,TRBV6-6,TGTGCCAGCAGTCGGACAGGGGGCGTTACCGGGGAGCTGTTTTTT,CASSRTGGVTGELFF
-,few,TRBJ2-2,TRBV6-5,TGTGCCAGCAGTTACTCCGCAGGGTCGGCTCCCGTGGCCGGGGAGCTGTTTTTT,CASSYSAGSAPVAGELFF
-,-,TRBJ1-1,TRBV7-3,TGTGCCAGCAGCTCCGCGAGGGGTCTAGGGGACACTGAAGCTTTCTTT,CASSSARGLGDTEAFF
TRBD1,many,TRBJ2-1,TRBV29-1,TGCAGCGTTGTTGGACAGGTCTCCTACAATGAGCAGTTCTTC,CSVVGQVSYNEQFF
TRBD2,-,TRBJ2-1,TRBV28,TGTGCCAGCAGTTTACCCGGACTAGCGGCCTACAATGAGCAGTTCTTC,CASSLPGLAAYNEQFF
-,few,TRBJ2-7,TRBV2,TGTGCCAGCAGTCCACAGGCAAGCTCCTACGAGCAGTACTTC,CASSPQASSYEQYF
-,-,TRBJ2-5,TRBV12-3/TRBV12-4,TGTGCCAGCAGCCCTTATGGGGAAGAGACCCAGTACTTC,CASSPYGEETQYF
TRBD1,few,TRBJ2-7,TRBV5-5,TGTGCCAGCAGGGACAGGTTAGCCTACGAGCAGTACTTC,CASRDRLAYEQYF
-,-,TRBJ2-7,TRBV6-1,TGTGCCAGCAGTGTAGTCGGTCCCGAGCAGTACTTC,CASSVVGPEQYF
-,few,TRBJ1-1,TRBV29-1,TGCAGCGTCCACAGCCTCCGGAACACTGAAGCTTTCTTT,CSVHSLRNTEAFF
-,-,TRBJ2-7,TRBV30,TGTGCCTGGAGTGTACGGGCGGCGGCCTCCTACGAGCAGTACTTC,CAWSVRAAASYEQYF